This T cell receptor (beta chain) came from a study of blood T cell repertoires in COVID-19. The V segment lost 9 bases and the J segment 6 bases; nucleotides outside the gene matches: 4. The CDR3 extends over 12 amino acids. Germline CDR1 ENHRY, CDR2 SYGVKD. Libraries were prepared by immunoSEQ multiplex PCR; TCRdb keeps only in-frame clonotypes and omits some of them. The repertoire holds roughly 100,000 clones, with roughly 89% as singletons. This TCR was sampled from a woman aged 50 to 60 with COVID-19, enrolled during active disease. Sequenced sample: peripheral blood. The chain links TRBV10-3 to TRBJ2-5; TRBD1 matches 10 bases. In nucleotides, the CDR3 is TGTGCCATATCGGGACAGGGGAAGACCCAGTACTTC. Translated: CAISGQGKTQYF.